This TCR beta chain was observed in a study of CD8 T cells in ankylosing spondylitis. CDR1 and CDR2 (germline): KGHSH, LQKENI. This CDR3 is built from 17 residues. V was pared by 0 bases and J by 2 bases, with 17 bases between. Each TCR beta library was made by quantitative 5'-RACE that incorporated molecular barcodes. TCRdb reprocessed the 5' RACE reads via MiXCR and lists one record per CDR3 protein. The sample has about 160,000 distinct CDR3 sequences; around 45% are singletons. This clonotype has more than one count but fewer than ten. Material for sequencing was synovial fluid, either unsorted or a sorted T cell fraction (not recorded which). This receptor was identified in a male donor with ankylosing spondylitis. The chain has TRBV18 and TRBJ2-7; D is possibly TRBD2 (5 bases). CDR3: CASSPPDSPWPAYEQYF. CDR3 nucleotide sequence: TGTGCCAGCTCACCACCGGACTCACCTTGGCCCGCCTACGAGCAGTACTTC.